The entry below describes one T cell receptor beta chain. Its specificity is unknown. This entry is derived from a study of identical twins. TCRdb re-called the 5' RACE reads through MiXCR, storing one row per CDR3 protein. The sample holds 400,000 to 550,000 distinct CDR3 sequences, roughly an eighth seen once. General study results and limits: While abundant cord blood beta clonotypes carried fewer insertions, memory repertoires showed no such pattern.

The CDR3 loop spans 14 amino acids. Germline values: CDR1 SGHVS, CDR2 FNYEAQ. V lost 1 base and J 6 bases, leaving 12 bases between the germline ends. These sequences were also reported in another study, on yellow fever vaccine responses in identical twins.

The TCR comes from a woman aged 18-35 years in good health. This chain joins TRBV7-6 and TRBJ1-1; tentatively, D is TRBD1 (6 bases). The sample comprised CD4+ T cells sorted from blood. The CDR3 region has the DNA TGTGCCAGCAGCTTAGGTATAGGGGGTGCTGAAGCTTTCTTT. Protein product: CASSLGIGGAEAFF.